The T cell receptor (beta chain) under discussion was sequenced for a study of cytomegalovirus exposure and HLA in healthy donors. The sample holds a few counts of this clone. Its target is not known. Use of 60 Vbeta and 13 Jbeta primers characterized the PCR. Data came from immunoSEQ multiplex PCR; TCRdb stores just in-frame clones and leaves some out. The data show some 66,000 clones, with less than 80% seen just once and roughly 8% held by the top ten. General study points: For most TCR beta V segments, an earlier analysis put the productive rate at about 87% or about 30% of the time. Because they were indistinguishable, some V segments, including TRBV6-2 and TRBV6-3, were excluded. Most TCR sequences were rare, but some public TCRs occurred in many donors. Follow-up analysis found HLA locus-dependent TCR association rates, highest for DRB1 and lowest for HLA-C.

V lost 3 bases and J lost 7; bases outside the gene matches: 5. Per germline, CDR1 MNHNS and CDR2 SASEGT. The CDR3 is 14 amino acids. Sequenced material: PBMCs. The clonotype originates from a man aged 60-69 years in good health and CMV-seropositive. The chain has TRBV6-1 and TRBJ1-3; TRBD1 matches at 8 bases. The CDR3 is CASSETGVGNTIYF. The CDR3 coding sequence is TGTGCCAGCAGTGAGACAGGGGTCGGTAACACCATATATTTT.